This TCR beta chain was found in a study of early T cells in non-severe SARS-CoV-2 infection (dated by TCRdb to the early 2020s). Background for the entire study: Because TCR sequencing relied on bulk RNA taken from unsorted whole blood, pairing of alpha and beta chains was not possible. What the study reported, not specific to this receptor: Matching against VDJdb was skewed toward anti-spike CD8 responses, likely underestimated virus-specific expansions, and missed private and CD4 specificities.

Set within a cohort of healthcare workers in London, UK, this nested case-control study involved weekly PCR testing of nasopharyngeal swabs along with blood sampling. Between 23 and 31 March 2020, the week of the UK lockdown, healthcare workers were enrolled and then followed up weekly for as long as 16 weeks. This clonotype was found a few times. No cognate antigen has been identified for it. Per-base qualities were not stored, and no clone one base away is much larger. Library preparation used 5' RACE. Sequencing was carried out with a NextSeq 500. Unique molecular identifiers were attached to individual cDNA molecules in the TCR library protocol so that sequencing error and PCR bias could be corrected. Both TCR alpha and beta chains were sequenced, and tight co-correlation was observed between alpha and beta sequence abundances in each sample. In the original analysis: Decombinator V4 was used to annotate TCR sequences for V gene, J gene and CDR3. Expanded TCRs were defined as changing significantly between any two time points under a Poisson model with p below 0.0001. TCR abundances were normalised to the total number of TCRs sequenced per sample and were expressed as counts per million. VDJdb, accessed on 1 November 2021, was searched for TCRs annotated for CMV, EBV and SARS-CoV-2, and TCRs annotated for more than one antigen were excluded. In TCRdb, the public reads were trimmed at Q25 with fastp and aligned with MiXCR, with productive beta chains retained. Rows matching on CDR3 protein sequence are summarized as one entry with the most common DNA and genes. The V and J calls were not made by the authors but by TCRdb's processing. For this sample the table gives tens of thousands of distinct CDR3 sequences, of which 9.3% were detected only once. Less than 25% of the sample comes from the top ten.

This receptor was taken from an adult who was a healthcare worker with PCR-confirmed SARS-CoV-2 infection or an uninfected control (not recorded which). The material sequenced was whole blood.

DNA sequence: TGTGCCAGCAGCTTGGCCCTTGGGGCCTATGGCTACACCTTC. It is translated as CASSLALGAYGYTF. The chain employs TRBV5-6 and TRBJ1-2, and possibly TRBD1, on 5 matching bases. The germline V gene gives CDR1 as SGHDT and CDR2 as YYEEEE. The CDR3 sequence holds 14 residues, the cysteine and phenylalanine included. Of the read, only the CDR3 DNA is kept; its 42 bases are in frame from base 1. V is clipped by 0 bases and J by 4 bases, and the sequence between their germline boundaries is 10 bases long.